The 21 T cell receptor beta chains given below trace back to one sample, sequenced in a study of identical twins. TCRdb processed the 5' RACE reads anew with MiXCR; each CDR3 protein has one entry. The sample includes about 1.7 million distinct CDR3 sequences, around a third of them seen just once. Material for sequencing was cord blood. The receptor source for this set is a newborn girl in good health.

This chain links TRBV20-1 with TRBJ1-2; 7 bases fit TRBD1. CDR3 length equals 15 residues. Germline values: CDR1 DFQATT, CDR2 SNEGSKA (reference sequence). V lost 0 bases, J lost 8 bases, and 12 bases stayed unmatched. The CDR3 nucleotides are TGCAGTGCTAGAGAATGGACAGGAGCTGGCTCGGGCTACACCTTC. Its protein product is CSAREWTGAGSGYTF.

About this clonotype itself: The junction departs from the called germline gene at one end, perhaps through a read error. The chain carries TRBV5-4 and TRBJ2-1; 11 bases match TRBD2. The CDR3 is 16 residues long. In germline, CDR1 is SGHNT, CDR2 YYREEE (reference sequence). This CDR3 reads CASSSPGTSGHNERFF. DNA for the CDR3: TGTGCCAGCAGCTCCCCCGGGACTAGCGGTCACAATGAGCGGTTCTTC.

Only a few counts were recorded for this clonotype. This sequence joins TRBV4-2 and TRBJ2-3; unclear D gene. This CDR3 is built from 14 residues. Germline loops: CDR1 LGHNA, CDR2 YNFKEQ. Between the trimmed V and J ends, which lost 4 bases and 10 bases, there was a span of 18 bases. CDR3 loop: CASSPTFGLYSQYF. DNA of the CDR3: TGTGCCAGCAGCCCCACTTTCGGGCTTTACTCGCAGTATTTT.

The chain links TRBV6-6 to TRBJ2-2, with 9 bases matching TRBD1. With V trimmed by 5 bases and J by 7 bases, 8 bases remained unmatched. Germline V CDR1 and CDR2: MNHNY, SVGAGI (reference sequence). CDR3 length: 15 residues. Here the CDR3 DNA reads TGTGCCAGCAGTCCCGGGACAGGGTACGGCGGGGAGCTGTTTTTT. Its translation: CASSPGTGYGGELFF.

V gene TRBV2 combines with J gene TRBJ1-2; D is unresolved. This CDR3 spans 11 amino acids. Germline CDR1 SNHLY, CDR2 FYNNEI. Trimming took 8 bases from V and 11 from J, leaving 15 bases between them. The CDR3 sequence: CASGRDYRYTF. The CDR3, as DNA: TGTGCCAGCGGAAGGGATTACCGGTACACCTTC.

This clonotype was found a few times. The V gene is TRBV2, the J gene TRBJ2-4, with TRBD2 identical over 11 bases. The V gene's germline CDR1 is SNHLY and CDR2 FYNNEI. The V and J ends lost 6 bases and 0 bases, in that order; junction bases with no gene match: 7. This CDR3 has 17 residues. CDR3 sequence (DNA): TGTGCCAGCAGAGACATAGCGGGGGGGCTAGCCAAAAACATTCAGTACTTC. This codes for CASRDIAGGLAKNIQYF.

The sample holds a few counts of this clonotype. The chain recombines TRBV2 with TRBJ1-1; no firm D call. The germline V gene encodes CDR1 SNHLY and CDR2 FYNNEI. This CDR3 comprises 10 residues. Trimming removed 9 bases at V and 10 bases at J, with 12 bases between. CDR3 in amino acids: CARMESAAFF. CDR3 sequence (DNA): TGTGCCAGAATGGAGTCAGCAGCTTTCTTT.

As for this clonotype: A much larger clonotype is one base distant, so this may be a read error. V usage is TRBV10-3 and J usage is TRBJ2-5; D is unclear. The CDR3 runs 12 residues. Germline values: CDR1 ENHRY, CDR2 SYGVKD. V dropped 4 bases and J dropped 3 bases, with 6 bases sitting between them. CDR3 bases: TGTGCCATCAGTGGACACGAAGAGACCCAGTACTTC. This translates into CAISGHEETQYF.

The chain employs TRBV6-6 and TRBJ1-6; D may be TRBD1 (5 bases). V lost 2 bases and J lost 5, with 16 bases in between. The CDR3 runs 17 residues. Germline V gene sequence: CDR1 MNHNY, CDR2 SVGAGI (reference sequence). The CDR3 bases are TGTGCCAGCAGTTACACGATCAGGGAATTAAATAATTCACCCCTCCACTTT. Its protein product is CASSYTIRELNNSPLHF.

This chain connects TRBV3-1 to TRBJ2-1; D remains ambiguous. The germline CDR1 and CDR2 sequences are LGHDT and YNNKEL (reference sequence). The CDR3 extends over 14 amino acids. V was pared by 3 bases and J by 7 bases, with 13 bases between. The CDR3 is CASSHLRVQNEQFF. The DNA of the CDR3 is TGTGCCAGCAGCCATTTAAGAGTCCAGAATGAGCAGTTCTTC.

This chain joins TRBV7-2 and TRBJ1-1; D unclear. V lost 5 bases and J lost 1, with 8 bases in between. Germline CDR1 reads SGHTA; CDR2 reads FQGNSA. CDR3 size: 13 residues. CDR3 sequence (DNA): TGTGCCAGCAGCACCCGAAGGAACACTGAAGCTTTCTTT. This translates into CASSTRRNTEAFF. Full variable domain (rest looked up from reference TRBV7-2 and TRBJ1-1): GAGVSQSPSNKVTEKGKDVELRCDPISGHTALYWYRQSLGQGLEFLIYFQGNSAPDKSGLPSDRFSAERTGGSVSTLTIQRTQQEDSAVYLCASSTRRNTEAFFGQGTRLTVV.

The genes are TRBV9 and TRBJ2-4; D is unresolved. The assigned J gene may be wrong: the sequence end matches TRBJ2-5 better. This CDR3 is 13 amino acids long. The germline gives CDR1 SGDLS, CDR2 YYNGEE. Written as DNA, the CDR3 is TGTGCCAGCAGCGTTTCCAGCTCGGAGACCCAGTACTTC. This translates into CASSVSSSETQYF.

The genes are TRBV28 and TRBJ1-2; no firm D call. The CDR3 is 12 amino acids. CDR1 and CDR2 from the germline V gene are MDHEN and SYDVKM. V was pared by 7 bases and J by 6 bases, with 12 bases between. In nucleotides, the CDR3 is TGTGCCAGCAACGAGGTAGGCGATGGCTACACCTTC. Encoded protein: CASNEVGDGYTF.

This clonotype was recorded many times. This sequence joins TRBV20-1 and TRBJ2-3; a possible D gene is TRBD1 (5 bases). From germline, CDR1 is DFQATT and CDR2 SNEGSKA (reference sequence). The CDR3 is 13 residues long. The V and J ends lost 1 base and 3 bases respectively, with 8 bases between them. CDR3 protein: CSARVPGTDTQYF. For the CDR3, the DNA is TGCAGTGCTAGAGTTCCAGGGACAGATACGCAGTATTTT.

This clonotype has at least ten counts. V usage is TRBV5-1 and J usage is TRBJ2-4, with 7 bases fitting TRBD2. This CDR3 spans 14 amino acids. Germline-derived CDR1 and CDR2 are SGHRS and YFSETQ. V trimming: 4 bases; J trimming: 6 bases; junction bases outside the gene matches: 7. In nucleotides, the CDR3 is TGCGCCAGCAGCCCATTAGCGGGTGGAAACATTCAGTACTTC. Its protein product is CASSPLAGGNIQYF.

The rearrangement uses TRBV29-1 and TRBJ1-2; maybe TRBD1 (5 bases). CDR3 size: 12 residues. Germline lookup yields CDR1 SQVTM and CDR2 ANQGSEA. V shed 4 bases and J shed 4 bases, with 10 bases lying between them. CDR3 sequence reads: CSVVDRTYGYTF. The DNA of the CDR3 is TGCAGCGTTGTCGACAGAACCTATGGCTACACCTTC.

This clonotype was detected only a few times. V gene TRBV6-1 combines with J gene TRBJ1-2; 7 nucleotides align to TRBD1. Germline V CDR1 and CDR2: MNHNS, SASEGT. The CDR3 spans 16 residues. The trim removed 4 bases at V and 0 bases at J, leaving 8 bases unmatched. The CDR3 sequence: CASSGDRTGSNYGYTF. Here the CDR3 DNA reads TGTGCCAGCAGTGGTGACCGGACAGGTTCTAACTATGGCTACACCTTC.

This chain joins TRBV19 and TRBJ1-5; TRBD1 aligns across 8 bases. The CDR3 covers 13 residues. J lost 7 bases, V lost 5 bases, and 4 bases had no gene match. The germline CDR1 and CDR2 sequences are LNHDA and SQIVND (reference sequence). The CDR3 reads CASSPRGRQPQHF. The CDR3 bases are TGTGCCAGTAGTCCCAGGGGGCGGCAGCCCCAGCATTTT.

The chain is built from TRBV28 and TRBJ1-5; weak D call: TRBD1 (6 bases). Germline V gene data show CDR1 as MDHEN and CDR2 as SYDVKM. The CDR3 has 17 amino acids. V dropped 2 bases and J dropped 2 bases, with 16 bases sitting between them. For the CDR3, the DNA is TGTGCCAGCAGTTTAGGCAGGGGATCTTTCCGCAATCAGCCCCAGCATTTT. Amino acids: CASSLGRGSFRNQPQHF.

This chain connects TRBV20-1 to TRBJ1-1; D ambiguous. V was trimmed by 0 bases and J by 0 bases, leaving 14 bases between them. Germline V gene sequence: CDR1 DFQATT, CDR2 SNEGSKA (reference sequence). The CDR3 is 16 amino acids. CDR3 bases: TGCAGTGCTAGAGATGAGAGGCCGGTGATGAACACTGAAGCTTTCTTT. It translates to CSARDERPVMNTEAFF.

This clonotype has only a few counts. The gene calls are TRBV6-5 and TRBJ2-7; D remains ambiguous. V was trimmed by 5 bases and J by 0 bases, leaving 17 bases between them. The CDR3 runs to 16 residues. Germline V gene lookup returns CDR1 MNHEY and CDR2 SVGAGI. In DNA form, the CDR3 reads TGTGCCAGCAGTCCCTCAAACGGATGGGGCTCCTACGAGCAGTACTTC. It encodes CASSPSNGWGSYEQYF.